In this sample, the clone carrying this T cell receptor (beta chain) turned up a few times. The antigen is undetermined. TCRdb processed the RT-PCR reads anew with MiXCR; each CDR3 protein has one entry. The table records hundreds of thousands of distinct CDR3 sequences, 10% to 15% of them present only once. This record comes from a study of response to subunit inactivated influenza vaccine. Germline loops: CDR1 LGHDT, CDR2 YNNKEL (reference sequence). There are 12 residues in the CDR3. V gave up 4 bases and J gave up 6 bases, with 9 bases separating them. Study results and caveats: Authors suggested few new T cells are recruited by each seasonal influenza vaccination.

The clonotype comes from a man aged 45-65 years who received an inactivated influenza vaccine. The chain carries TRBV3-1 and TRBJ1-2, with D possibly TRBD1 on 6 matching bases. Sample: PBMCs from blood, taken on the day of vaccination. The CDR3 DNA sequence: TGTGCCAGCAGCCGTGGGACAAATGGCTACACCTTC. Translated, it gives CASSRGTNGYTF.